Included here is one T cell receptor beta chain sequence, with context. Its antigen is not known. The source of the sample is a study of T cell responses to AZD1222 COVID-19 vaccine. Notes on the study in general: The study found vaccine-associated CD4 TCRs spanning spike, dominant at 160-218 and 743-854.

The CDR3 has 13 amino acids. The germline V and J ends were trimmed by 7 bases and 9 bases, with 13 bases remaining between them. Germline CDR1 MDHEN, CDR2 SYDVKM. Assay used: immunoSEQ multiplex PCR; TCRdb lists only in-frame clones, some missing. The table records about 150,000 clones, 91% of them present only once. The sequence was collected from an adult who received the AZD1222 COVID-19 vaccine. This rearrangement joins TRBV28 to TRBJ1-6; D possibly corresponds to TRBD1 (5 bases). Material: peripheral blood, obtained 28 days after the second AZD1222 dose. The DNA of the CDR3 is TGTGCCAGCACAGGGCAAGGGATTTCACCCCTCCACTTT. Its protein is CASTGQGISPLHF. The full variable domain, its missing parts supplied by reference TRBV28 and TRBJ1-6, is DVKVTQSSRYLVKRTGEKVFLECVQDMDHENMFWYRQDPGLGLRLIYFSYDVKMKEKGDIPEGYSVSREKKERFSLILESASTNQTSMYLCASTGQGISPLHFGNGTRLTVT.